This entry features one T cell receptor beta chain sequence. The source of the sample is a study of T cell changes during pregnancy in multiple sclerosis. Some clones are missing from TCRdb's copy, which holds only in-frame ones; the method was immunoSEQ multiplex PCR. This sample yields some 100,000 clones, of which 92% are seen a single time; 1.9% belongs to the top ten. The TCR sequence derives from a female donor with multiple sclerosis, enrolled in a pregnancy study. Sequenced here: peripheral blood, sampled after pregnancy.

CDR3 loop: CASSIKQGNTEAFF. The CDR3 DNA reads as TGTGCCAGTTCTATCAAACAGGGTAACACTGAAGCTTTCTTT. V is TRBV27 and J is TRBJ1-1, with D maybe TRBD1 (6 bases). Trimming stripped 9 bases from V and 2 bases from J, with 16 bases between. The CDR3 is made up of 14 amino acids. The germline gives CDR1 MNHEY, CDR2 SMNVEV (reference sequence).